Reported below is one T cell receptor beta chain. The record originates from a study of blood T cell repertoires in COVID-19. Across the whole study: PBMCs, B-cell-depleted T cells, or T cells were the source of the cDNA or gDNA that made up the material.

CDR1 and CDR2 (germline): SGHAT, FQNNGV. This CDR3 contains 14 residues. The ends were cut back, 3 bases at V and 0 bases at J, with 9 bases in the middle. The method was immunoSEQ multiplex PCR; TCRdb's version includes in-frame clones alone and lacks a portion of them. Of tens of thousands of clones listed, 79% were seen once; the top ten hold about 26%. Material for sequencing was peripheral blood. The clonotype was recovered from a man aged 55 to 69 with active or convalescent COVID-19. J is TRBJ2-7 and V is TRBV11-2, with D possibly matching TRBD2 (5 bases). Here the CDR3 reads CASSFGRGSYEQYF. The DNA of the CDR3 is TGTGCCAGCAGCTTCGGACGGGGCTCCTACGAGCAGTACTTC.